This is a list of T cell receptor beta chains from one sample in a study of identical twins. Using its own MiXCR run on the 5' RACE reads, TCRdb lists one record per CDR3 protein. The sample has 240,000 or so distinct CDR3 sequences; roughly 12% are singletons. The data were also submitted as part of a second study, on yellow fever vaccine responses in identical twins.

Sample: memory (CD45RO+) T cells sorted from blood. The receptors stem from a woman under 30 in good health. CDR3s include the opening cysteine and the closing phenylalanine or tryptophan. The order of the fields is clone size, D gene, V gene, J gene, CDR3 protein, CDR3 DNA. A D gene is named only where the DNA matches it firmly. Not all rows give a size; the values are once, few, many and, for expanded clones, a class.

clone_size: .; d_call: TRBD2; v_call: TRBV19; j_call: TRBJ2-1; cdr3_aa: CASSTERGVLHNEQFF; cdr3_nt: TGTGCCAGTAGTACCGAGCGGGGGGTGCTACACAATGAGCAGTTCTTC
clone_size: few; d_call: TRBD2; v_call: TRBV4-3; j_call: TRBJ2-7; cdr3_aa: CASSQNPDDITSGTYEQYF; cdr3_nt: TGCGCCAGCAGCCAAAATCCCGACGATATCACTAGCGGTACCTACGAGCAGTACTTC
clone_size: many; d_call: .; v_call: TRBV5-1; j_call: TRBJ1-6; cdr3_aa: CASSLDNPPTNSPLHF; cdr3_nt: TGCGCCAGCAGCCTAGACAATCCCCCGACGAATTCACCCCTCCACTTT
clone_size: few; d_call: .; v_call: TRBV9; j_call: TRBJ1-6; cdr3_aa: CASSQKPGGGYSPLHF; cdr3_nt: TGTGCCAGCAGCCAGAAGCCCGGGGGCGGATATTCACCCCTCCACTTT
clone_size: few; d_call: TRBD1; v_call: TRBV27; j_call: TRBJ1-4; cdr3_aa: CASSSDRAPTNEKLFF; cdr3_nt: TGTGCCAGCAGTTCCGACAGGGCCCCAACTAATGAAAAACTGTTTTTT
clone_size: few; d_call: .; v_call: TRBV4-3; j_call: TRBJ2-7; cdr3_aa: CASSQQTEPYEQYF; cdr3_nt: TGCGCCAGCAGCCAACAAACCGAGCCCTACGAGCAGTACTTC
clone_size: few; d_call: .; v_call: TRBV9; j_call: TRBJ2-7; cdr3_aa: CASSVGTRNYEQYF; cdr3_nt: TGTGCCAGCAGCGTAGGTACAAGGAACTACGAGCAGTACTTC
clone_size: few; d_call: .; v_call: TRBV15; j_call: TRBJ2-4; cdr3_aa: CATSRGGVLAKNIQYF; cdr3_nt: TGTGCCACCAGCAGGGGGGGTGTCTTAGCCAAAAACATTCAGTACTTC
clone_size: few; d_call: .; v_call: TRBV5-6; j_call: TRBJ2-5; cdr3_aa: CASSPTKSAGGKTQYF; cdr3_nt: TGTGCCAGCAGCCCGACTAAATCGGCGGGCGGGAAGACCCAGTACTTC
clone_size: many; d_call: .; v_call: TRBV5-1; j_call: TRBJ1-1; cdr3_aa: CASSLVRSEYMNTEAFF; cdr3_nt: TGCGCCAGCAGCTTGGTACGTTCAGAGTACATGAACACTGAAGCTTTCTTT
clone_size: many; d_call: .; v_call: TRBV12-3/TRBV12-4; j_call: TRBJ1-2; cdr3_aa: CASSFLGAQGYTF; cdr3_nt: TGTGCCAGCAGTTTTCTGGGGGCGCAGGGCTACACCTTC
clone_size: few; d_call: .; v_call: TRBV10-3; j_call: TRBJ1-1; cdr3_aa: CASTVARQIWNTEAFF; cdr3_nt: TGTGCCAGCACCGTCGCACGACAGATCTGGAACACTGAAGCTTTCTTT
clone_size: .; d_call: .; v_call: TRBV12-3/TRBV12-4; j_call: TRBJ2-5; cdr3_aa: CASSLGWAAGETQYF; cdr3_nt: TGTGCCAGCAGTTTAGGGTGGGCCGCAGGGGAGACCCAGTACTTC
clone_size: many; d_call: .; v_call: TRBV6-1; j_call: TRBJ1-1; cdr3_aa: CASSEGIGSGATEAFF; cdr3_nt: TGTGCCAGCAGTGAAGGTATCGGTTCAGGAGCTACTGAAGCTTTCTTT
clone_size: .; d_call: TRBD2; v_call: TRBV5-1; j_call: TRBJ2-3; cdr3_aa: CASRNSGGFDTQYF; cdr3_nt: TGCGCCAGCAGGAATAGCGGGGGCTTCGATACGCAGTATTTT
clone_size: .; d_call: .; v_call: TRBV6-1; j_call: TRBJ2-4; cdr3_aa: CASTDLAKNIQYF; cdr3_nt: TGTGCCAGCACTGATCTAGCCAAAAACATTCAGTACTTC
clone_size: few; d_call: TRBD2; v_call: TRBV5-6; j_call: TRBJ2-2; cdr3_aa: CASSFRTSGSSNTGELFF; cdr3_nt: TGTGCCAGCAGTTTTCGGACTAGCGGGAGTAGTAACACCGGGGAGCTGTTTTTT
clone_size: few; d_call: TRBD2; v_call: TRBV28; j_call: TRBJ2-5; cdr3_aa: CASRLGEGLRFETQYF; cdr3_nt: TGTGCCAGCAGGCTAGGGGAGGGATTGCGATTCGAGACCCAGTACTTC
clone_size: few; d_call: .; v_call: TRBV2; j_call: TRBJ2-3; cdr3_aa: CASSKTGTEGDTQYF; cdr3_nt: TGTGCCAGCAGTAAAACCGGGACGGAGGGAGATACGCAGTATTTT
clone_size: many; d_call: .; v_call: TRBV5-1; j_call: TRBJ2-6; cdr3_aa: CASEGRNSGANVLTF; cdr3_nt: TGCGCCAGCGAGGGCCGGAACTCTGGGGCCAACGTCCTGACTTTC
clone_size: .; d_call: TRBD2; v_call: TRBV6-1; j_call: TRBJ2-7; cdr3_aa: CASSRPGTSVHEQYF; cdr3_nt: TGTGCCAGCAGCCGCCCCGGGACTAGCGTCCACGAGCAGTACTTC
clone_size: many; d_call: .; v_call: TRBV12-3/TRBV12-4; j_call: TRBJ1-5; cdr3_aa: CASSSVHQPQHF; cdr3_nt: TGTGCCAGCAGTTCCGTTCATCAGCCCCAGCATTTT
clone_size: .; d_call: .; v_call: TRBV28; j_call: TRBJ2-3; cdr3_aa: CASSLGPNTQYF; cdr3_nt: TGTGCCAGCAGCCTCGGGCCGAATACGCAGTATTTT
clone_size: many; d_call: .; v_call: TRBV21-1; j_call: TRBJ2-2; cdr3_aa: CASSTGAGELFF; cdr3_nt: TGTGCCAGCAGTACGGGGGCCGGGGAGCTGTTTTTT
clone_size: many; d_call: .; v_call: TRBV2; j_call: TRBJ1-1; cdr3_aa: CASRGTAENTEAFF; cdr3_nt: TGTGCCAGCCGTGGGACGGCCGAGAACACTGAAGCTTTCTTT
clone_size: many; d_call: .; v_call: TRBV6-2/TRBV6-3; j_call: TRBJ1-3; cdr3_aa: CASSSSRGPGNTIYF; cdr3_nt: TGTGCCAGCAGTTCATCTCGGGGTCCAGGAAACACCATATATTTT
clone_size: many; d_call: .; v_call: TRBV2; j_call: TRBJ1-1; cdr3_aa: CASTTQPNTEAFF; cdr3_nt: TGTGCCAGCACCACCCAACCGAACACTGAAGCTTTCTTT
clone_size: .; d_call: TRBD2; v_call: TRBV29-1; j_call: TRBJ2-3; cdr3_aa: CSVRRLAGGSDTQYF; cdr3_nt: TGCAGCGTGCGAAGACTAGCGGGGGGATCAGATACGCAGTATTTT
clone_size: few; d_call: .; v_call: TRBV7-8; j_call: TRBJ1-1; cdr3_aa: CASSALGGGYTEAFF; cdr3_nt: TGTGCCAGCAGCGCACTAGGGGGGGGGTACACTGAAGCTTTCTTT
clone_size: .; d_call: .; v_call: TRBV7-8; j_call: TRBJ2-7; cdr3_aa: CASSAQGHYEQYF; cdr3_nt: TGTGCCAGCAGCGCACAAGGGCATTATGAGCAGTACTTC
clone_size: few; d_call: TRBD1; v_call: TRBV9; j_call: TRBJ2-5; cdr3_aa: CASSVEETGGGETQYF; cdr3_nt: TGTGCCAGCAGCGTAGAGGAGACAGGGGGCGGGGAGACCCAGTACTTC
clone_size: few; d_call: .; v_call: TRBV4-3; j_call: TRBJ2-1; cdr3_aa: CASSQSADSYNEQFF; cdr3_nt: TGCGCCAGCAGCCAATCGGCTGACTCCTACAATGAGCAGTTCTTC
clone_size: .; d_call: .; v_call: TRBV7-2; j_call: TRBJ2-7; cdr3_aa: CASSLIRGANHEQYF; cdr3_nt: TGTGCCAGCAGCTTAATAAGGGGCGCAAACCACGAGCAGTACTTC